The 28 T cell receptor beta chains below were found in one sample sequenced in a study of T cell clusters in autoimmune cytopenias. TRB was amplified from around 0.25 ug of peripheral blood genomic DNA per sample. Multiplex touch-down PCR amplified TRB using TRB-A and TRB-B pools in one tube. TCRdb derives one entry per CDR3 protein from the multiplex PCR reads, leaving out DNA. This repertoire includes under 4,500 distinct CDR3 sequences. The sequencing sample was made of peripheral blood. The receptors stem from a human donor with an autoimmune cytopenia or autoimmune hepatitis (not recorded which).

By frequency, this clonotype is medium-sized. The J gene is TRBJ1-5, the V gene TRBV7-9. CDR1 is SEHNR and CDR2 is FQNEAQ in the germline V gene (reference sequence). The CDR3 consists of 12 residues. CDR3 in amino acids: CASSLRGQPQHF. Full variable domain (remainder filled in from reference TRBV7-9 and TRBJ1-5): DTGVSQNPRHKITKRGQNVTFRCDPISEHNRLYWYRQTLGQGPEFLTYFQNEAQLEKSRLLSDRFSAERPKGSFSTLEIQRTEQGDSAMYLCASSLRGQPQHFGDGTRLSIL.

This clonotype is classed as medium-sized by frequency. The rearrangement uses TRBV6-5 and TRBJ2-3; TCRdb's D call, TRBD1, is unchecked because there is no DNA. Germline lookup yields CDR1 MNHEY and CDR2 SVGAGI. The CDR3 spans 16 residues. The CDR3 sequence: CASSGGDSPNTDTQYF.

This clonotype is identified as medium-sized (0.01 to 0.1%) from frequency. The chain carries TRBV12-3 or TRBV12-4 and TRBJ2-5; TCRdb names TRBD1, which stays unverified in the absence of DNA. This CDR3 has 14 residues. This CDR3 reads CASSYNSQGETQYF.

The V call is TRBV12-3 or TRBV12-4, the J call TRBJ1-2; the D call from TCRdb, TRBD1, cannot be confirmed without DNA. The CDR3 contains 13 residues. The CDR3 is CASGTQGTYGYTF.

This clonotype is medium-sized by frequency. The J gene is TRBJ1-5, the V gene TRBV5-6. Per the germline V gene, CDR1 is SGHDT and CDR2 is YYEEEE. The CDR3 has 13 amino acids. CDR3 residues: CASSYSGNQPQHF.

By frequency, this clonotype is medium-sized. This sequence joins TRBV6-4 and TRBJ2-1. Germline assignment: CDR1 MRHNA and CDR2 SNTAGT. There are 14 residues in the CDR3. The chain's CDR3 is CASSDSGTSNEQFF.

Measured by frequency, this clonotype is medium-sized. The V call is TRBV6-5, the J call TRBJ1-2; TCRdb selects TRBD1, and the lack of DNA leaves this call unchecked. The germline V gene has CDR1 MNHEY and CDR2 SVGAGI. The CDR3 loop spans 17 amino acids. CDR3: CASSNRGQGGLGYGYTF.

This clonotype ranks as medium-sized (0.01 to 0.1%) in terms of frequency. The chain employs TRBV29-1 and TRBJ2-1. Germline V gene lookup returns CDR1 SQVTM and CDR2 ANQGSEA. CDR3 length: 16 amino acids. CDR3 loop: CSVEDPAVSSYNEQFF.

This clonotype is classed as medium-sized by frequency. The V call is TRBV12-3 or TRBV12-4, the J call TRBJ1-1; the TCRdb D gene call, TRBD1, has no DNA to confirm it. The CDR3 totals 13 residues. Here the CDR3 reads CASSPDRVTEAFF.

V gene TRBV20-1 combines with J gene TRBJ2-5; TCRdb outputs TRBD2, but without DNA this stays unchecked. Germline loops: CDR1 DFQATT, CDR2 SNEGSKA (reference sequence). The CDR3 has 12 amino acids. This CDR3 is CSVRLAGETQYF.

The V call is TRBV5-5, the J call TRBJ2-2; the TRBD1 assignment by TCRdb is unverifiable without DNA. The CDR3 has 17 amino acids. Per the germline V gene, CDR1 is SGHKS and CDR2 is YYEKEE (reference sequence). The CDR3 is CASSLSGSRGYTGELFF.

This chain uses TRBV6-6 with TRBJ2-4; checking the TCRdb D call of TRBD1 is not possible without DNA. This CDR3 is built from 14 residues. The germline CDR1 and CDR2 sequences are MNHNY and SVGAGI (reference sequence). CDR3 loop: CASRPGQGLSIQYF.

This chain links TRBV7-2 with TRBJ1-5; TCRdb's D call of TRBD1 is untestable without DNA. Germline V lookup: CDR1 SGHTA, CDR2 FQGNSA. The CDR3 sequence is 15 residues long. The chain's CDR3 is CASSTSGLSNQPQHF.

In terms of frequency, this clonotype is medium-sized. The chain employs TRBV29-1 and TRBJ2-7. The CDR3 has 12 residues. Per germline, CDR1 SQVTM and CDR2 ANQGSEA. The CDR3 reads CSVGGGVYEQYF.

This chain joins TRBV6-5 and TRBJ2-7; TCRdb designates TRBD1, a call that cannot be tested without DNA. This CDR3 is built from 16 residues. Germline CDR1 is MNHEY and CDR2 is SVGAGI. This CDR3 reads CASSWKGQEPSYEQYF.

This clonotype shows up as medium-sized by frequency. The rearrangement joins TRBV12-3 or TRBV12-4 to TRBJ2-1; TCRdb gives TRBD1 as the D gene, but with no DNA this cannot be confirmed. The CDR3 loop spans 15 amino acids. CDR3: CASRYRDPAYNEQFF.

Its frequency marks this clonotype as medium-sized. This chain connects TRBV6-5 to TRBJ2-7; without DNA, the TCRdb call of TRBD1 cannot be checked. CDR1 and CDR2 (germline): MNHEY, SVGAGI. The length of the CDR3 is 13 residues. CDR3 in amino acids: CASRTGQFYEQYF.

This clonotype shows up as medium-sized by frequency. The chain is built from TRBV15 and TRBJ2-3; TCRdb's D call, TRBD1, is unchecked because there is no DNA. The CDR3 covers 16 residues. Looked up from germline, CDR1 is LNHNV and CDR2 is YYDKDF (reference sequence). CDR3 region: CATSRDLGAGADTQYF.

Judged by frequency, this clonotype is medium-sized. V gene TRBV30 combines with J gene TRBJ1-2; TCRdb's D call, TRBD1, is unchecked because there is no DNA. Germline assignment: CDR1 GTSNPN and CDR2 SVGIG (reference sequence). This CDR3 comprises 16 residues. This CDR3 reads CAWSVALGRRNYGYTF.

The V call is TRBV30, the J call TRBJ1-1; no DNA is available, so the TRBD1 call from TCRdb remains unchecked. CDR1 and CDR2 from the germline V gene are GTSNPN and SVGIG (reference sequence). The length of the CDR3 is 15 residues. The CDR3: CAWSDTSNGGTEAFF. Together with reference TRBV30 and TRBJ1-1, the CDR3 gives the full variable domain: SQTIHQWPATLVQPVGSPLSLECTVEGTSNPNLYWYRQAAGRGLQLLFYSVGIGQISSEVPQNLSASRPQDRQFILSSKKLLLSDSGFYLCAWSDTSNGGTEAFFGQGTRLTVV.

V gene TRBV24-1 combines with J gene TRBJ2-2; TCRdb picks TRBD2, but there is no DNA to check that call. Germline assignment: CDR1 KGHDR and CDR2 SFDVKD. CDR3 size: 15 residues. CDR3 loop: CATSDSGLGTGELFF.

This clonotype is medium-sized by frequency. CDR3 protein: CASSPRTSSGANVLTF. This chain connects TRBV7-9 to TRBJ2-6; the TRBD1 assignment by TCRdb is unverifiable without DNA. CDR1 is SEHNR, CDR2 FQNEAQ, per germline (reference sequence). This CDR3 comprises 16 residues.

The chain joins TRBV6-5 to TRBJ2-5; TCRdb calls TRBD2, which cannot be checked without DNA. From germline, CDR1 is MNHEY and CDR2 SVGAGI. The CDR3 covers 14 residues. CDR3 in amino acids: CASKSGGNQETQYF.

This clonotype counts as medium-sized by frequency. The chain joins TRBV6-5 to TRBJ1-6; absent DNA, TCRdb's TRBD1 call cannot be checked. This CDR3 contains 15 residues. The germline V gene encodes CDR1 MNHEY and CDR2 SVGAGI. CDR3 loop: CASRNRGRYNSPLHF.

V usage is TRBV6-5 and J usage is TRBJ1-1; the D call from TCRdb, TRBD1, cannot be confirmed without DNA. The CDR3 consists of 15 residues. Germline assignment: CDR1 MNHEY and CDR2 SVGAGI. The CDR3 loop is CASSYSRTGGTEAFF.

This clonotype ranks as medium-sized in terms of frequency. The J gene is TRBJ1-5, the V gene TRBV6-5; the D gene TCRdb calls, TRBD1, cannot be checked with no DNA. The germline CDR1 and CDR2 sequences are MNHEY and SVGAGI. CDR3 length equals 14 residues. CDR3 sequence: CASSTTGVDQPQHF.

This clonotype registers large (0.1 to 1%) by frequency. This sequence joins TRBV29-1 and TRBJ2-3. CDR3 length: 14 amino acids. Germline CDR1 and CDR2: SQVTM and ANQGSEA. CDR3 amino acids: CSVGGRGSTDTQYF.

This clonotype ranks as medium-sized in terms of frequency. This chain uses TRBV19 with TRBJ1-2; checking the TCRdb D call of TRBD1 is not possible without DNA. The germline gives CDR1 LNHDA, CDR2 SQIVND (reference sequence). This CDR3 has 13 residues. CDR3: CASSIGGAYGYTF.